This T cell receptor beta chain was recorded in a study of graft-versus-host responses after intestinal transplantation. Across the study: Isolated intestinal, liver-intestinal, or multivisceral transplants were what recipients had.

The CDR3 contains 18 residues. In germline, CDR1 is MGHRA, CDR2 YSYEKL. Germline trimming cut 2 bases from V and 4 bases from J; bases unmatched to any gene: 11. Study-wide results and caveats: Maximum circulating GvH clone levels tracked with early post-transplant HvG decreases. High graft-versus-host to host-versus-graft clonal ratios were found in allografts of patients who had graft-donor T cell macrochimerism. GvH clones appeared in recipient marrow, some first in ileum or blood.

To note about this clone: What it binds is unknown.

Sequencing was performed with immunoSEQ multiplex PCR; in TCRdb, only in-frame clones are kept and a portion is missing. This table has about 25,000 clones, around 94% appearing once. Material: PBMCs, obtained 156 days after intestinal transplant. The origin of this receptor is a human patient who received an intestinal transplant, so some T cells may come from the graft donor. The gene calls are TRBV4-1 and TRBJ2-7; TRBD2 matches 13 bases. The CDR3 DNA is TGCGCCAGCAGCCAACACTGGTTTTGGGGACTAGCGGGATACGAGCAGTACTTC. Its protein is CASSQHWFWGLAGYEQYF.